The next 20 T cell receptor beta chains were all read from a single sample in a study of blood T cell repertoires in COVID-19. The table came from immunoSEQ multiplex PCR; TCRdb's copy has only in-frame clones and leaves some out. Counted here are 250,000 to 350,000 clones, 90% occurring once; the ten biggest clones make up approximately 1.2%. Sequenced input: PBMCs or T cells enriched from blood (not recorded which). The receptors were gathered from a woman in her 30s who had recovered from COVID-19.

V usage is TRBV10-3 and J usage is TRBJ1-1; 8 bases align to TRBD1. CDR1 is ENHRY and CDR2 is SYGVKD in the germline V gene. J gave up 3 bases and V 8 bases, and 5 bases lay outside the gene matches. The CDR3 sequence is 13 residues long. The CDR3 DNA reads as TGTGCCATCGGGGTACAGGGGGACACTGAAGCTTTCTTT. Protein product: CAIGVQGDTEAFF.

This chain joins TRBV10-3 and TRBJ2-7; 13 bases fit TRBD2. V lost 6 bases to trimming and J lost 5 bases; unmatched junction nucleotides: 13. CDR3 size: 17 residues. Germline V gene data show CDR1 as ENHRY and CDR2 as SYGVKD. CDR3 region: CAIRGSYGTSGIHEQYF. CDR3 nucleotide sequence: TGTGCCATCAGGGGATCGTACGGGACTAGCGGGATTCACGAGCAGTACTTC.

V is TRBV6-5 and J is TRBJ1-6; perhaps TRBD1 as D (5 bases). The CDR3 extends over 15 amino acids. Germline CDR1 is MNHEY and CDR2 is SVGAGI. Trimming left V 0 bases short and J 7 bases short, with 10 bases between. The CDR3, as DNA: TGTGCCAGCAGTTACTCTACAGGAAACAATTCACCCCTCCACTTT. Its translation: CASSYSTGNNSPLHF.

The chain carries TRBV11-2 and TRBJ2-3; TRBD1 might be the D (6 bases). With 6 bases removed from V and 2 bases from J, the gap between germline ends came to 18 bases. This CDR3 region has 16 residues. Per germline, CDR1 SGHAT and CDR2 FQNNGV. In DNA, the CDR3 is TGTGCCAGCAGGGAAAACAGGGACCACATCACAGATACGCAGTATTTT. Translated: CASRENRDHITDTQYF.

The chain links TRBV7-9 to TRBJ2-3; TRBD1 is a possible D gene (5 bases). This CDR3 is built from 15 residues. Germline V lookup: CDR1 SEHNR, CDR2 FQNEAQ (reference sequence). Trimming took 4 bases from V and 2 from J, leaving 13 bases between them. The CDR3 DNA reads TGTGCCAGCAGCTCCCTCGACAGATTCACAGATACGCAGTATTTT. Translating gives CASSSLDRFTDTQYF.

This clone was counted at least ten times. The V gene is TRBV4-3, the J gene TRBJ2-3, with 11 nucleotides matching TRBD1. The junction had 3 bases not matched to a gene; V was cut back by 0 bases and J by 4 bases. The V gene's germline CDR1 is LGHNA and CDR2 YSLEER. This CDR3 comprises 16 residues. The CDR3 here is CASSQDPGQGADTQYF. For the CDR3, the DNA is TGCGCCAGCAGCCAAGACCCGGGACAGGGGGCAGATACGCAGTATTTT.

This clone has just one count. V is TRBV18 and J is TRBJ2-1; 8 bases align to TRBD2. From germline, CDR1 is KGHSH and CDR2 LQKENI. V lost 3 bases, J lost 5 bases, and 9 bases stayed unmatched. There are 16 residues in the CDR3. The CDR3 sequence: CASSPRLQRENNEQFF. In nucleotides, the CDR3 is TGTGCCAGCTCACCTCGCCTACAGCGGGAGAACAATGAGCAGTTCTTC. Filled out from reference TRBV18 and TRBJ2-1, the complete variable domain reads NAGVMQNPRHLVRRRGQEARLRCSPMKGHSHVYWYRQLPEEGLKFMVYLQKENIIDESGMPKERFSAEFPKEGPSILRIQQVVRGDSAAYFCASSPRLQRENNEQFFGPGTRLTVL.

This chain connects TRBV6-1 to TRBJ2-7, with 10 nucleotides matching TRBD1. The ends lost 4 bases at V and 6 bases at J; junction bases unmatched: 24. Germline lookup yields CDR1 MNHNS and CDR2 SASEGT. This CDR3 region has 20 residues. The DNA of the CDR3 is TGTGCCAGCAGTGTATTCTCGGGACAGGGGAGAAGGGTTTTGTTGTTCGAGCAGTACTTC. This codes for CASSVFSGQGRRVLLFEQYF.

This clone was detected many times. The chain carries TRBV6-2 or TRBV6-3 and TRBJ2-1; TRBD2 matches 8 bases. V was clipped by 6 bases and J by 4 bases; unmatched bases: 8. The length of the CDR3 is 15 residues. Per germline, CDR1 MNHEY and CDR2 SVGEGT. CDR3 in amino acids: CASSPNSGDYNEQFF. The CDR3 DNA reads TGTGCCAGCAGCCCGAATAGCGGGGATTACAATGAGCAGTTCTTC.

V gene TRBV4-3 combines with J gene TRBJ2-1; 9 bases are shared with TRBD2. Germline CDR1 is LGHNA and CDR2 is YSLEER. CDR3 size: 17 residues. J lost 0 bases, V lost 0 bases, and 3 bases had no gene match. CDR3 DNA sequence: TGCGCCAGCAGCCAAGAGGCGGGAGGGAGCTCCTACAATGAGCAGTTCTTC. As protein: CASSQEAGGSSYNEQFF.

The chain employs TRBV5-1 and TRBJ2-1, with a possible D match to TRBD2 (5 bases). The CDR3 has 15 residues. The V gene's germline CDR1 is SGHRS and CDR2 YFSETQ. Trimming removed 7 bases from V and 3 bases from J, with 17 bases in between. This CDR3 reads CASSSWASSYNEQFF. The CDR3 bases are TGCGCCAGCTCGTCCTGGGCTAGCAGCTACAATGAGCAGTTCTTC.

The rearrangement uses TRBV7-8 and TRBJ1-1; TRBD1 is a possible D gene (5 bases). The CDR3 consists of 15 residues. Germline V CDR1 and CDR2: SGHVS, FQNEAQ. Deletions cut 1 base from V and 0 bases from J, with 9 bases between. The CDR3 DNA reads TGTGCCAGCAGCTTAGTAGCAGGGATGAACACTGAAGCTTTCTTT. Its protein product is CASSLVAGMNTEAFF.

This chain connects TRBV20-1 to TRBJ2-1, with D uncertain. Trimming removed 6 bases at V and 3 bases at J, with 6 bases between. CDR3 size: 11 residues. CDR1 DFQATT and CDR2 SNEGSKA come from the germline V gene (reference sequence). The CDR3 loop reads CSANFYNEQFF. CDR3 DNA sequence: TGCAGTGCAAACTTCTACAATGAGCAGTTCTTC.

This clone was seen a single time. The chain is built from TRBV7-3 and TRBJ2-1; D might be TRBD1 (6 bases). This CDR3 contains 17 residues. Trimming shortened V by 4 bases and J by 2 bases, and 18 bases separated the two germline ends. The germline V gene has CDR1 SGHTA and CDR2 FQGTGA. The CDR3 DNA reads as TGTGCCAGCAGCTCCATATCAGGGGCCGGACCCTACAATGAGCAGTTCTTC. It specifies CASSSISGAGPYNEQFF.

V gene TRBV24-1 combines with J gene TRBJ2-1; 7 bases are a match to TRBD2. CDR3 length: 13 residues. V lost 5 bases to trimming and J lost 4 bases; unmatched junction nucleotides: 1. Germline values: CDR1 KGHDR, CDR2 SFDVKD. CDR3 in amino acids: CATSARGYNEQFF. The CDR3 DNA reads TGTGCCACCAGTGCGCGGGGGTACAATGAGCAGTTCTTC.

This sequence joins TRBV10-3 and TRBJ2-1; 11 positions agree with TRBD2. J lost 7 bases, V lost 3 bases, and 5 bases had no gene match. The germline gives CDR1 ENHRY, CDR2 SYGVKD. This CDR3 region has 15 residues. The CDR3 bases are TGTGCCATCAGTGATCATAGCGGGAGGGTTAATGAGCAGTTCTTC. Encoded protein: CAISDHSGRVNEQFF.

The genes are TRBV7-9 and TRBJ1-4; 7 nucleotides match TRBD1. The length of the CDR3 is 15 residues. V was pared by 5 bases and J by 5 bases, with 8 bases of the junction left unmatched. Germline V gene sequence: CDR1 SEHNR, CDR2 FQNEAQ (reference sequence). The CDR3 reads CASSPRDRKNEKLFF. The DNA of the CDR3 is TGTGCCAGCAGCCCTAGGGACAGAAAAAATGAAAAACTGTTTTTT.

The genes are TRBV25-1 and TRBJ1-5, with TRBD1 as a possible D gene (5 bases). This CDR3 is 14 amino acids long. CDR1 MGHDK and CDR2 SYGVNS come from the germline V gene. V was trimmed by 4 bases and J by 3 bases, leaving 10 bases between them. As DNA, the CDR3 is TGTGCCAGCAGTGGGAGGGGTCCCAATCAGCCCCAGCATTTT. It translates to CASSGRGPNQPQHF.

The chain combines TRBV27 with TRBJ1-5; a weak D match, TRBD1 (5 bases). The V gene's germline CDR1 is MNHEY and CDR2 SMNVEV (reference sequence). The CDR3 is 14 residues long. V lost 5 bases, J lost 1 base, and 9 bases lay in between. CDR3 nucleotides: TGTGCCAGCAGTGTGCAGGGCAGCAATCAGCCCCAGCATTTT. Encoded protein: CASSVQGSNQPQHF.

The chain employs TRBV11-2 and TRBJ1-1, with D uncertain. Germline CDR1 is SGHAT and CDR2 is FQNNGV. The CDR3 is 14 amino acids. V was trimmed by 5 bases and J by 1 base, leaving 11 bases between them. CDR3 sequence reads: CASSAVNRNTEAFF. CDR3 in DNA: TGTGCCAGCAGCGCCGTTAATAGGAACACTGAAGCTTTCTTT.